This paragraph reports one T cell receptor (beta chain). The antigen remains undetermined. This sample stems from a study of CXCR3-negative and CXCR3-positive naive CD8 T cells. The CDR3 runs 15 residues. The sorter processed each CD8+ T cell subset in triplicate at about 320,000 cells apiece. Study results and limitations: CXCR3-positive naive cells carried more hydrophobic TRB CDR3s than CXCR3-negative ones. Upon cryopreservation, CXCR3 expression partially decreased, and most assays used fresh PBMCs. Comparison of naive subsets found surface CD5 to be comparable, and TCR strength was inferred on the basis of TRB CDR3 properties.

Through 5' RACE with UMI labels, the TRB cDNA libraries were prepared. TCRdb reworked the 5' RACE reads into one entry per CDR3 protein, no DNA. The sample data list over 100,000 distinct CDR3 sequences. The chain employs TRBV12-3 or TRBV12-4 and TRBJ2-3; TCRdb proposes TRBD1, but this gene call is untestable without DNA. The sequence came from a human donor in good health. Some clones in this sample may be carry-over from other donors' samples. The sample taken for sequencing was naive CXCR3- CD8+ T cells from blood. Subset denoted: CD45RO-CCR7+CD27+CD95- naive CD8+ T cells lacking CXCR3 (TNR3-). The CDR3 reads CASKGGQGYTDTQYF.